Sequencing of this TCR beta chain was carried out in a study of post-analysis software for immune sequencing data. This CDR3 spans 16 amino acids. CDR1 is SSHAT and CDR2 is FNYEAQ in the germline V gene (reference sequence). The library was made from cDNA and included unique molecular identifiers. MiXCR was run by TCRdb on the PCR reads, yielding one entry per CDR3 protein. This sample has about 810,000 distinct CDR3 sequences, with roughly 50% found just once. Comments on this clonotype: Antigen: not known. Mismatch with germline at one junction end may stem from a read error.

Whole-study findings and limits: Five TRBV segments, including TRBV5-6, TRBV5-1 and TRBV20-1, were more frequent in patients than controls. The F measure placed samples prepared in the same batch into strongly shared clusters.

The V gene is TRBV7-7, the J gene TRBJ2-5, with 8 bases that match TRBD2. This receptor was identified in a girl aged 5 to 17 with multiple sclerosis. Sequenced sample: blood. The CDR3 is CASSLGLAGEQETQYF. The CDR3 coding sequence is TGTGCTAGCAGCTTAGGACTAGCAGGGGAACAAGAGACCCAGTACTTC.